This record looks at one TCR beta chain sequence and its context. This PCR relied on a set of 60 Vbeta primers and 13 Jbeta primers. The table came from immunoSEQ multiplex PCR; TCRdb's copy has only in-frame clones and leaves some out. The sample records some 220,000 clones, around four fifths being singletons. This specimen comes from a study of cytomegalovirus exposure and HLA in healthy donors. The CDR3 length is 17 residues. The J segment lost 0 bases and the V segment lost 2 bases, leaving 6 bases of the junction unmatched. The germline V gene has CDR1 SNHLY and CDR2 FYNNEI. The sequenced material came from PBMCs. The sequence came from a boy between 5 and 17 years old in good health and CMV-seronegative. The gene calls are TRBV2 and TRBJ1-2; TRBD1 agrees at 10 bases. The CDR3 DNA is TGTGCCAGCAGTGAATTGGGACAGGGGAGCTCTAACTATGGCTACACCTTC. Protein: CASSELGQGSSNYGYTF.